This TCR beta chain originates from a study of memory CD4+ T cells and cytomegalovirus serostatus. Study conclusions and caveats: About 40% of the roughly 150 known CMV-associated TCRbeta sequences appeared in CD4+ memory.

The CDR3 runs 14 residues. CDR1 and CDR2 from the germline V gene are SGHVS and FNYEAQ. V lost 5 bases and J lost 2; bases outside the gene matches: 6. Single viable CD3+CD4+CD8-CD45RO+ cells were sorted as the memory CD4+ T cells. TCRdb keeps only in-frame clones here, not all; method: immunoSEQ multiplex PCR. The sample holds 52,000 or so clones, about four fifths seen once. In the case of this clone: Its antigen is currently unknown.

The receptor was isolated from an adult in good health and CMV-seronegative. Sequencing was done on a sample of memory CD4+ T cells from blood. The V and J genes are TRBV7-6 and TRBJ2-7, with 7 bases aligning to TRBD1. The CDR3 protein is CASSADQGAYEQYF. The CDR3 DNA sequence: TGTGCCAGCAGCGCGGATCAGGGGGCCTACGAGCAGTACTTC.